This TCR beta chain was observed in a study of Ad26.COV2.S vaccination and SARS-CoV-2 variants. The CDR3 has 13 residues. Trimming stripped 3 bases from V and 5 bases from J, with 9 bases between. Germline V gene sequence: CDR1 SGHNT, CDR2 YYREEE (reference sequence). Here immunoSEQ multiplex PCR was the method, and the copy in TCRdb shows in-frame clones only, minus some. This sample carries 350,000 to 500,000 clones, around 87% of them seen once, and the ten largest clones take 3.6%. Regarding treatment: around 19 received Ad26.COV2.S at low or high dose, single or two shots; 5 received placebo; per-sample allocation not given. Repertoires come from day 63 after the first vaccine or placebo injection.

The sequenced sample was peripheral blood, obtained in a trial of Ad26.COV2.S vaccine versus placebo. The clonotype originates from a person aged 18-65 years who received the Ad26.COV2.S COVID-19 vaccine or a placebo. The gene calls are TRBV5-4 and TRBJ2-1; D gene ambiguous. This CDR3 is CASSSIRHNEQFF. As DNA, the CDR3 is TGTGCCAGCAGCTCTATCAGACACAATGAGCAGTTCTTC.